One and the same sample provided the 3 T cell receptor beta chains below, sequenced in a study of blood T cell repertoires in COVID-19 (dated by TCRdb to between 2020 and 2021). The library was obtained by the immunoSEQ multiplex PCR assay. Held by TCRdb, this immuneACCESS table contains in-frame sequences only and omits some clones. Under half of the omission traces to an unresolved V gene where checked; the cause of the rest is unknown. Here the sample has hundreds of thousands of clones; 90% occur a single time. The ten biggest clones cover about 1.7% of the sample. The sequencing input was PBMCs or T cells enriched from blood (not recorded which). These receptor sequences come from a young woman with acute COVID-19.

This chain connects TRBV7-2 to TRBJ1-4, with a possible D match to TRBD1 (5 bases). Germline V gene data show CDR1 as SGHTA and CDR2 as FQGNSA. The CDR3 length is 16 residues. Trimming took off 5 bases at V and 2 bases at J, with 15 bases between the two ends. The CDR3 DNA follows: TGTGCCAGCAGCGATAAGGCGGGACGGACTAATGAAAAACTGTTTTTT. It specifies CASSDKAGRTNEKLFF.

This chain connects TRBV9 to TRBJ2-1; 7 bases are shared with TRBD2. With 4 bases clipped from V and 6 bases from J, the junction kept 13 bases outside the gene matches. Germline V lookup: CDR1 SGDLS, CDR2 YYNGEE. This CDR3 is 16 amino acids long. This chain's CDR3 is CASSRRSLADSNEQFF. The CDR3 coding sequence is TGTGCCAGCAGCCGTAGAAGTCTAGCGGATTCCAATGAGCAGTTCTTC.

The chain carries TRBV5-1 and TRBJ2-1; perhaps TRBD1 as D (5 bases). V lost 1 base to trimming and J lost 11 bases, with 7 bases between them. CDR1 and CDR2 from the germline V gene are SGHRS and YFSETQ. The CDR3 length is 11 residues. The DNA for the CDR3 is TGCGCCAGCAGCTTGATGGGGCAGCAGTTCTTC. Translating it yields CASSLMGQQFF. Together with reference TRBV5-1 and TRBJ2-1, the CDR3 gives the full variable domain: KAGVTQTPRYLIKTRGQQVTLSCSPISGHRSVSWYQQTPGQGLQFLFEYFSETQRNKGNFPGRFSGRQFSNSRSEMNVSTLELGDSALYLCASSLMGQQFFGPGTRLTVL.